This T cell receptor beta chain was recorded in a study of cytomegalovirus exposure and HLA in healthy donors listed by TCRdb under 2017. At the level of the whole study: According to an earlier analysis of 550 to 750 of the donors, about 190 million T cells yielded 117 million unique TCR beta sequences and less than 300 Gb of sequence data. An early release covering roughly 640 HLA-typed donors comprised 250 to 350 gigabases of sequencing data and roughly 85 million unique TCR sequences. The genetic ancestry cluster associated with self-reported Caucasian donors included 81% of the 300 to 450 genotyped donors. The study was designed to test whether signatures of past pathogen exposure could be identified by cataloging public T cell receptors. The T cell repertoires of 550 to 850 subjects were profiled by immunosequencing and related to cytomegalovirus serostatus. A separate validation cohort of roughly 130 different subjects was used in addition to the 666-subject first cohort. To predict cytomegalovirus infection status, the study brought together high-throughput TCR immunosequencing, statistical association of individual TCRs with disease status, and machine learning. A later analysis re-examined previously published TCR beta repertoires from more than 650 donors and added high-resolution HLA genotyping to investigate patterns of TCR occurrence. The later analysis used no new phenotypic data to find candidate immune exposures, relying instead on TCR beta sequences and their occurrence across donors. An earlier analysis of several hundred of the donors used high-throughput TCR beta sequencing to judge whether each TCR beta V gene segment behaved as functional or pseudogenic. Donor age, sex, ethnicity and CMV serostatus were compiled alongside the repertoire data. A later genetic analysis used genome-wide SNP genotypes for about 55% of the 666 donors, treating that subset as a discovery cohort. All discovery cohort repertoires had been generated on a single sequencing platform. HLA typing covered class I and class II loci at four-digit resolution. The number of donors typed differed by locus, with about 629-630 for A, B, C, DRB1 and DQB1, around 520 for DQA1, approximately 580 for DPA1, and over 400 for DPB1. Several DR-DQ haplotypes were handled as single units for association and clustering because linkage in the cohort was strong. Among under 450 genotyped donors of the cohort, an average of approximately 240,000 unique TCR beta nucleotide sequences were sequenced per donor, around 20% of them non-productive. The paper as a whole reports these results and caveats: Most CMV-associated TCR beta chains appeared to be HLA-restricted in a later analysis, and the HLA associations seemed to be driven largely by CMV exposure. Assigning TCR associations to individual alleles was difficult when HLA alleles, especially DR and DQ, strongly co-occurred. Compared with the roughly 710-donor mean, donors in an Asian-associated ancestry cluster had fewer N-insertions in productive TCRs, according to a later genetic analysis. A later genetic analysis associated a missense DCLRE1C variant with V-gene and J-gene trimming of TCR beta chains, and an independent cohort replicated the association. HLA typing was unavailable for some donors at each locus, so association tests used only the typed subset. Across donors, most TCR sequences were observed very rarely, whereas some public TCRs were present in many individuals. The presence/absence analyses assumed that sequencing depth was roughly uniform across donors, and that assumption may not be true. The study listed approximately 150 TCR beta chains as associated with cytomegalovirus. In vitro tests confirmed that a few of the cytomegalovirus-associated TCR beta chains recognize cytomegalovirus antigens. Linkage disequilibrium might explain the correlated functional status among segregating V segments, but an unknown experimental factor could not be excluded. A further reported finding was that TCR beta sequences accurately predicted the HLA-A and HLA-B alleles for most subjects in the first cohort. A group of highly shared sequence variants was considered likely to be a technical artifact of the sequencing pipeline. In this cohort, only TCR beta chains were sequenced, and detectable features were limited by the absence of alpha or paired-chain data. Because counts were too low, around 18 rarely observed V segments, including chromosome 9 orphons, were left out of the earlier analysis of some 640 of the donors. A later analysis reported that several top co-occurrence clusters appeared linked to parvovirus B19, influenza, CMV and Epstein-Barr virus. Some IMGT-functional V segments, including TRBV6-2 and TRBV6-3, could not be told apart with the 87-base-pair reads, so those segments were excluded. A later analysis found that HLA-associated TCR beta chains were more clonally expanded and had lower generation probabilities than equally common non-associated chains. Cytomegalovirus status was reported to be diagnosed by the classifier with high specificity and sensitivity in both the original and validation cohorts. An earlier analysis of approximately 500 of the donors showed that most TCR beta V segments appeared in productive rearrangements either about 87% or about 30% of the time, which broadly matched IMGT annotations. For the cohort, immune exposure information was limited to CMV serostatus. In a later analysis, TCR association rates were found to vary across HLA loci, with the most associated TCRs seen for DRB1 alleles and the fewest for HLA-C alleles. According to the authors, the approach could potentially be generalized to other disease states and immunological phenotypes. At a false discovery rate of 0.05, a later analysis linked 16,000 or so TCR beta sequences to specific HLA alleles.

The method was the immunoSEQ multiplex PCR assay. For the multiplex PCR, a mixture combining 60 forward primers for TCR Vbeta segments and 13 reverse primers for TCR Jbeta segments was used. A multiplex PCR assay on genomic DNA amplified the CDR3 region of rearranged TCR beta genes. The amplified TCR beta libraries were sequenced on the Illumina HiSeq System as 87-base-pair reads. For the original study's pipeline: In a later analysis, 80 million or so unique TCR beta chains were counted across the 500 to 700 repertoires, and some 10 million of these chains were shared by at least two donors. To remove PCR and sequencing errors, raw reads were error-corrected and collapsed into unique sequences using a nearest-neighbor algorithm that merged closely related sequences. To assign V, D and J gene segments, CDR3 sequences were aligned to IMGT reference sequences. For a sequence to be retained, at least a six-nucleotide match to both a V gene segment and a J gene segment was required. A rearrangement was called productive if the CDR3 had no stop codons and remained in frame with V and J, and every other rearrangement was called non-productive. CDR3 was defined according to IMGT convention as the region running from the second conserved V-encoded cysteine to the conserved J-encoded phenylalanine. The earlier analysis of fewer than 750 of the donors excluded sequences that lacked an unambiguous match to a single V gene segment. An earlier analysis of 450 to 650 of the donors called V segments functional above 56.7% productive rearrangements and segregating when the between-donor standard deviation exceeded 5%. A statistical classification framework was built for diagnosing cytomegalovirus status from the catalog of TCR beta chain sequences. In a later analysis, TCR nucleotide sequences were compared against IMGT/GENE-DB human TR gene sequences so that V and J genes could be assigned. Using the TCRdist pipeline, a later analysis assigned CDR3 sequences along with most-parsimonious VDJ recombination scenarios. In a later analysis, each TCR beta chain was defined by its CDR3 amino acid sequence together with its V-gene family, and reads lacking a unique V-gene family were excluded. A later analysis removed roughly 590 highly shared, low-generation-probability nucleotide sequences to deal with suspected cross-contamination and a sequencing artifact. In a later analysis, a clonal expansion index was calculated for each public chain from normalized within-repertoire ranks of inferred template counts. In a later analysis, generation probabilities were computed using a VDJ recombination model fitted to out-of-frame rearrangements, and the results were checked against IGoR. A later analysis scored TCR-TCR, TCR-HLA and TCR-CMV co-occurrence with hypergeometric tests, applying a repertoire-size bias correction to TCR pairs. To estimate false discovery rates, a later analysis permuted the HLA or CMV assignments 20 times. A later analysis grouped co-occurring TCRs with DBSCAN, adding TCRdist sequence similarity when clustering within HLA-allele-positive subsets. Repertoires with fewer than 30,000 or more than 120,000 public chains were left out of co-occurrence clustering, as were five repertoires with anomalous nucleotide sharing. In TCRdb, the immuneACCESS table is reduced to in-frame sequences with V and J assigned. These tables do not hold every clone; where another copy was compared, an unresolved V gene accounts for under half, and the others remain unexplained. D and trimming come from the DNA, and the V and J calls and clone size come from that table. This sample comprises around 150,000 clones, about 75% of them detected only once. The ten largest clonotypes hold about 0.93% of the sample.

Notes on this clone: The specificity of this receptor is unknown. Base qualities are missing; no much larger clone stands one base away.

The germline V gene encodes CDR1 SGHDT and CDR2 YYEEEE. Trimmed from V: 0 bases; trimmed from J: 4 bases; junction bases lacking a gene match: 7. Taken from cysteine to phenylalanine, the CDR3 has 17 residues. The entry retains the CDR3 DNA only, 51 bases that are in frame from base 1. The cohort consisted of 670 or so healthy bone marrow donors. Cohort members were all nominally healthy when sampled, although unrecorded immune exposures were likely present. The donor was CMV seropositive and belonged to the group of some 290 seropositive cohort members. Each donor provided a peripheral blood sample, and peripheral blood mononuclear cells were used for TCR beta sequencing. The Qiagen DNeasy Blood Extraction Kit was used to extract genomic DNA from the blood cell samples.

The rearranged chain carries TRBV5-6 and TRBJ2-5; TRBD2 lines up with 12 middle nucleotides. The sequence came from a woman between 50 and 59 years old in good health and CMV-seropositive. The sample taken for sequencing was PBMCs. This receptor has the CDR3 CASSLAASGRAGETQYF. The bases are TGTGCCAGCAGCTTGGCGGCTAGCGGGAGGGCCGGAGAGACCCAGTACTTC. Where the CDR3 stops, the reference TRBV5-6 and TRBJ2-5 genes take over; the full variable domain is DAGVTQSPTHLIKTRGQQVTLRCSPKSGHDTVSWYQQALGQGPQFIFQYYEEEERQRGNFPDRFSGHQFPNYSSELNVNALLLGDSALYLCASSLAASGRAGETQYFGPGTRLLVL.